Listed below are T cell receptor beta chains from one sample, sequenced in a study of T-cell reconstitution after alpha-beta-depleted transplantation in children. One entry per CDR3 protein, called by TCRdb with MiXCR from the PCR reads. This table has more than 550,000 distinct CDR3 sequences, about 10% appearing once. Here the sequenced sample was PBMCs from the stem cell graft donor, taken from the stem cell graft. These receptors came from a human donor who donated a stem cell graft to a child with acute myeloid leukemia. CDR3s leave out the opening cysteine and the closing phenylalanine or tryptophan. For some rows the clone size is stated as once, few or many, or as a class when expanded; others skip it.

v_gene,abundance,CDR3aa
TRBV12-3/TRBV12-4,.,ASRSTGAAVNEQF
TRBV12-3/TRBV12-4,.,ASSPFGTTYEQY
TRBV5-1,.,ASSQGLEGHTDTQY
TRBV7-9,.,AMSPGQGQVDEQF
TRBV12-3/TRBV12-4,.,ASSLGEEVYNSPLH
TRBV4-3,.,ASSQEGTGVSPLH
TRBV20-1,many,SAARESSYNEQF
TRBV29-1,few,SASGLAGGTDEQY
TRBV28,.,ASRSGGPSEQY
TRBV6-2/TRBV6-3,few,ASSPLLAGLSVGELF
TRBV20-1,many,SARAPIDLNTGELF
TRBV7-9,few,ASVRSSYNSPLH
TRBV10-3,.,AISEFTAGPLH
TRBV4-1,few,ASSQAAVVDTQY
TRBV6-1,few,ASSKQGLNTGELF
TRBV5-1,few,ASSVGQNEQF
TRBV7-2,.,ASSLGPGQTGEQY
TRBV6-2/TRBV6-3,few,ASSYEASVYQETQY
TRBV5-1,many,ASSLVGDRNQPQH
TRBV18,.,ASSPGLAVLLSYEQY
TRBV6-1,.,ASSRTRTSGHSYEQY
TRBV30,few,AWRTDRDPNYGYT
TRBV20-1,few,SASRDRANQPQH
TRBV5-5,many,ASSPFLRDTQY
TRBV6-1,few,ASSEGGDLYGYT
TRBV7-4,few,ASSPCSSGRGDVF
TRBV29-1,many,SGAGTGRINEQF
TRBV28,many,AITKGAGVYNEQF
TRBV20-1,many,SASLLTPPEQY
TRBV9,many,ASSPGTKLNYEQY
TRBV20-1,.,SARDPSGIFYNEQF
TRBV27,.,ASSPELAGDGPDEQF
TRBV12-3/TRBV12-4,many,ASSPSSGRAYEQY
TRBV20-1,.,TLVSGLGDTEAF
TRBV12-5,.,ASAIMNTEAF
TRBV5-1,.,ASSLAGFGTQY
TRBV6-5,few,ASSYSKVVRSYEQY
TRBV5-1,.,ASSSLGRGAGELF
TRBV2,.,ASSEYRGPADEAAF
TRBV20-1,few,RAGQGDTDTQY
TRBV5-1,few,ASSPSGTGGEQY
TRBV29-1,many,SCGEVSEQY
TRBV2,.,ASNGVPGQSYEQY
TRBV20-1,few,SARPGGVQETQY
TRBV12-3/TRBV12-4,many,ASSRTSVVNEQF
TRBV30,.,VWRTSGFTDTQY
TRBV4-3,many,ASSQLGELTQY
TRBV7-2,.,ASSARGYEQY
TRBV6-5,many,ASSYGLEATNEQF
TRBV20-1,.,SARGATSGAYNEQF
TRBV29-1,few,SVLRTDTDTQY
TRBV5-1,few,ASSLRLAGQETQY